These T cell receptor beta chains were read from a single sample in a study of blood T cell repertoires in COVID-19. Method: immunoSEQ multiplex PCR; TCRdb's copy keeps in-frame clones and lacks some. The table includes about 210,000 clones, almost 90% detected once. The sample consisted of peripheral blood. The source of these receptors is a man aged 18 to 30 with active or convalescent COVID-19. CDR3s include the opening cysteine and the closing phenylalanine or tryptophan. A D gene is named only where the DNA matches it firmly. Clone size appears in some rows only: once, few, many, or a class for an expanded clone.

j_call	clone_size	v_call	d_call	cdr3_nt	cdr3_aa
TRBJ2-5	NA	TRBV5-1	TRBD2	TGCGCCAGCAGCACCCGCGGGGGTCCGGAGACCCAGTACTTC	CASSTRGGPETQYF
TRBJ1-6	NA	TRBV9	TRBD1	TGTGCCAGCAGCGACCGGGACAGGGGGGTTTCACCCCTCCACTTT	CASSDRDRGVSPLHF
TRBJ2-4	NA	TRBV12-5	TRBD1	TGTGCTAGTGGTTGGGGACAGGACATCACCAAAAACATTCAGTACTTC	CASGWGQDITKNIQYF
TRBJ1-2	NA	TRBV19	TRBD1	TGTGCCAGTACCGATACCCCAGGGGGCTTCCGTGGCTACACCTTC	CASTDTPGGFRGYTF
TRBJ1-1	NA	TRBV5-6	NA	TGTGCCAGCAGCCCTGACAGAGAGATGAACACTGAAGCTTTCTTT	CASSPDREMNTEAFF
TRBJ1-4	NA	TRBV7-9	NA	TGTGCCAGCAGCTACGGACTCGGCGGAAAAGCAACTAATGAAAAACTGTTTTTT	CASSYGLGGKATNEKLFF
TRBJ1-4	NA	TRBV7-2	NA	TGTGCCAGCAGCTTCTCAGGGGCCACAACTAATGAAAAACTGTTTTTT	CASSFSGATTNEKLFF
TRBJ1-6	NA	TRBV30	TRBD1	TGTGCCACCGGGACAGCTTGGACACCCCTCCACTTT	CATGTAWTPLHF
TRBJ2-7	few	TRBV7-8	NA	TGTGCCAGCAGCTCGCCTCAGGGATATGCCTACGAGCAGTACTTC	CASSSPQGYAYEQYF
TRBJ2-5	NA	TRBV19	TRBD2	TGTGCCAGTAGTACGGGGACTAGCGGGTACCAAGAGACCCAGTACTTC	CASSTGTSGYQETQYF